This is a list of T cell receptor beta chains from one sample in a study of metastatic and nonmetastatic thyroid tumors. TCRdb reprocessed the PCR reads using MiXCR. The sample lists about 24,000 clones; 24% were seen once. Sequencing was performed on tumor tissue. These receptors originate from a male donor with papillary thyroid cancer or a benign thyroid nodule (not recorded which). Some clones in this sample may be carry-over from other donors' samples. Each CDR3 is given with its conserved first and last residue. The D gene is left open where the match is weak. Clone size is stated in some rows and not others, as once, few, many or a class when expanded.

j_call | clone_size | v_call | d_call | cdr3_aa | cdr3_nt
TRBJ1-1 | many | TRBV7-9 | - | CASSLTAGDTEAFF | TGTGCCAGCAGCCTTACAGCGGGGGACACTGAAGCTTTCTTT
TRBJ1-3 | - | TRBV18 | - | CGSSPREGSGYTIYF | TGTGGCAGCTCACCACGGGAGGGGTCTGGATACACCATATATTTT
TRBJ2-1 | many | TRBV10-3 | TRBD2 | CAISDYGRGGGSYNEQFF | TGTGCCATCAGTGACTACGGTAGGGGCGGGGGCTCCTACAATGAGCAGTTCTTC
TRBJ1-1 | - | TRBV18 | - | CASSPLLGPQPDSNTEAFF | TGTGCCAGCTCACCCCTACTTGGACCCCAACCAGACTCGAACACTGAAGCTTTCTTT
TRBJ2-7 | medium-sized | TRBV6-5 | - | CASSYRGGYEQYF | TGTGCCAGCAGTTACAGGGGGGGATACGAGCAGTACTTC
TRBJ1-2 | many | TRBV19 | TRBD1 | CASSRDRGKSYGYTF | TGTGCCAGTAGTAGGGACAGGGGGAAGAGCTATGGCTACACCTTC
TRBJ2-7 | many | TRBV20-1 | TRBD2 | CSARPETSGYPASYEQYF | TGCAGTGCTAGACCCGAGACTAGCGGGTACCCAGCCTCCTACGAGCAGTACTTC
TRBJ2-3 | many | TRBV7-2 | TRBD2 | CASSLLAGPTDTQYF | TGTGCCAGCAGCTTACTAGCGGGACCCACAGATACGCAGTATTTT
TRBJ2-3 | many | TRBV5-4 | - | CASSLQRGPGPQYF | TGTGCCAGCAGCCTCCAACGGGGGCCGGGCCCGCAGTATTTT
TRBJ2-1 | many | TRBV6-1 | - | CASSEEGGGFSYNEQFF | TGTGCCAGCAGTGAAGAAGGGGGAGGGTTCTCCTACAATGAGCAGTTCTTC
TRBJ2-5 | - | TRBV11-1 | TRBD2 | CAIMTGGLAETQYF | TGTGCCATCATGACGGGGGGACTCGCAGAGACCCAGTACTTC
TRBJ2-3 | many | TRBV6-2/TRBV6-3 | TRBD1 | CAGEWVGQDTDTQYF | TGTGCCGGGGAATGGGTAGGACAGGACACAGATACGCAGTATTTT
TRBJ2-7 | many | TRBV24-1 | - | CATSGVSGGYEQYF | TGTGCCACTTCAGGGGTGAGCGGCGGGTACGAGCAGTACTTC
TRBJ2-7 | medium-sized | TRBV7-2 | - | CASSSNRMVAEQYF | TGTGCCAGCAGCTCGAACCGTATGGTAGCAGAGCAGTACTTC
TRBJ2-1 | - | TRBV6-2/TRBV6-3 | - | CASRALSVTLYNEQFF | TGTGCCAGCAGAGCTCTTAGCGTTACCTTATACAATGAGCAGTTCTTC
TRBJ2-1 | medium-sized | TRBV19 | TRBD1 | CASSRDSSNNEQFF | TGTGCCAGTAGTAGGGACAGTTCCAACAATGAGCAGTTCTTC
TRBJ2-2 | medium-sized | TRBV24-1 | - | CATSDSRGRGTGELFF | TGTGCCACCAGTGATTCCAGGGGACGGGGGACCGGGGAGCTGTTTTTT
TRBJ1-1 | many | TRBV7-9 | - | CASSLESEYEAFF | TGTGCCAGCAGCTTAGAGTCAGAGTATGAAGCTTTCTTT
TRBJ1-3 | many | TRBV19 | TRBD1 | CASNPRTGGNTIYF | TGTGCCAGTAACCCTCGGACAGGGGGAAACACCATATATTTT
TRBJ2-7 | medium-sized | TRBV10-3 | - | CAISRTGGVYEQYF | TGTGCCATCAGTAGGACAGGCGGGGTCTACGAGCAGTACTTC
TRBJ2-5 | many | TRBV4-1 | - | CASSRQEQETQYF | TGCGCCAGCAGCCGACAGGAGCAAGAGACCCAGTACTTC
TRBJ1-1 | - | TRBV7-8 | TRBD1 | CASSLCDGGGRDREKAFF | TGTGCCAGCAGCTTGTGCGATGGGGGGGGCCGGGACAGGGAGAAAGCTTTCTTT
TRBJ1-2 | few | TRBV9 | - | CGSSVLPEVNYGYTF | TGTGGCAGCAGCGTTCTCCCAGAAGTTAACTATGGCTACACCTTC
TRBJ2-2 | many | TRBV5-1 | TRBD2 | CASSLDPTSVNTGELFF | TGCGCCAGCAGCTTGGATCCGACTAGCGTGAACACCGGGGAGCTGTTTTTT
TRBJ2-5 | many | TRBV20-1 | - | CSAPRELYQETQYF | TGCAGTGCGCCCAGGGAATTGTACCAAGAGACCCAGTACTTC
TRBJ2-5 | many | TRBV11-2 | TRBD1 | CASSWTGQEIQYF | TGTGCCAGCAGTTGGACAGGACAAGAGATCCAGTACTTC
TRBJ2-1 | many | TRBV6-2/TRBV6-3 | - | CASSYPALSSYNEQFF | TGTGCCAGCAGTTACCCAGCGTTGAGCTCCTACAATGAGCAGTTCTTC
TRBJ1-5 | many | TRBV28 | - | CASSPTVGVPNQPQHF | TGTGCCAGCAGTCCCACCGTAGGCGTCCCCAATCAGCCCCAGCATTTT
TRBJ2-1 | many | TRBV12-3/TRBV12-4 | - | CASSLRTLGDNEQFF | TGTGCCAGCAGTCTACGAACCCTTGGAGACAATGAGCAGTTCTTC
TRBJ1-1 | many | TRBV6-4 | - | CASSAQGNTEAFF | TGTGCCAGCAGTGCCCAGGGGAACACTGAAGCTTTCTTT
TRBJ2-1 | - | TRBV29-1 | - | CRVKDGDNEQLF | TGCAGAGTCAAAGACGGAGACAATGAGCAGCTCTTC
TRBJ1-2 | - | TRBV9 | - | CASSEIPQGNYGYTF | TGTGCCAGCAGCGAGATACCCCAGGGGAACTATGGCTACACCTTC
TRBJ1-6 | - | TRBV10-3 | - | CAIQTVVYDSPLHF | TGTGCCATCCAGACTGTGGTTTATGATTCACCCCTCCACTTT
TRBJ2-7 | - | TRBV6-1 | - | CASSDPNGGSAYEQYF | TGTGCCAGCAGTGACCCCAATGGTGGGTCCGCCTACGAGCAGTACTTC
TRBJ1-1 | - | TRBV28 | - | CASSSSRGRTEAFF | TGTGCCAGCAGTTCGTCCCGGGGGCGGACTGAAGCTTTCTTT
TRBJ2-3 | few | TRBV20-1 | - | CSESGKSTDTQYF | TGCAGTGAGAGTGGAAAGAGCACAGATACGCAGTATTTT
TRBJ2-6 | - | TRBV6-1 | - | CASSEQGGAGANVLTF | TGTGCAAGCAGTGAACAGGGTGGCGCTGGGGCCAACGTCCTGACTTTC
TRBJ2-7 | many | TRBV20-1 | - | CSARASATTSYEQYF | TGCAGTGCTAGAGCGAGCGCCACCACTTCCTACGAGCAGTACTTC
TRBJ1-3 | many | TRBV4-2 | - | CASSQDRFSGNTIYF | TGTGCCAGCAGCCAAGATCGGTTCTCTGGAAACACCATATATTTT
TRBJ2-5 | many | TRBV29-1 | - | CSANGFYRLQETQYF | TGCAGCGCAAACGGATTCTATCGCCTCCAAGAGACCCAGTACTTC
TRBJ2-2 | - | TRBV20-1 | TRBD1 | CSATWTGDNLRELFF | TGCAGTGCTACCTGGACAGGGGACAATTTGCGGGAGCTGTTTTTT
TRBJ2-1 | many | TRBV3-1 | TRBD2 | CASIGETSGAYNEQFF | TGTGCCAGCATCGGGGAGACTAGCGGGGCCTACAATGAGCAGTTCTTC
TRBJ2-1 | - | TRBV20-1 | TRBD2 | CSAAPASGRSSYNEQFF | TGCAGTGCCGCCCCCGCTAGCGGACGTTCCTCCTACAATGAGCAGTTCTTC
TRBJ2-2 | once | TRBV7-2 | TRBD2 | CASSYSGANTGELFF | TGTGCCAGCAGCTATAGCGGGGCGAACACCGGGGAGCTGTTTTTT
TRBJ1-5 | - | TRBV27 | - | CASSQRTAIGCNQPQHF | TGTGCCAGCAGTCAACGGACAGCCATTGGGTGCAATCAGCCCCAGCATTTT
TRBJ2-7 | medium-sized | TRBV20-1 | - | CSARDTYRYEQYF | TGCAGTGCTAGAGATACATATCGCTACGAGCAGTACTTC
TRBJ2-2 | - | TRBV2 | TRBD2 | CASSEIGLAGGPGTGELFF | TGTGCCAGCAGTGAAATCGGACTAGCGGGAGGGCCCGGCACCGGGGAGCTGTTTTTT
TRBJ2-3 | many | TRBV10-3 | TRBD1 | CASGQGDTDTQYF | TGTGCCTCCGGACAGGGAGACACAGATACGCAGTATTTT
TRBJ2-7 | - | TRBV28 | TRBD2 | CASSLLAEISYEQYF | TGTGCCAGCAGTTTACTAGCGGAGATATCCTACGAGCAGTACTTC
TRBJ2-7 | - | TRBV11-2 | TRBD2 | CASSLGLVVGEQYF | TGTGCCAGCAGTTTGGGACTAGTGGTAGGCGAGCAGTACTTC
TRBJ1-6 | - | TRBV6-1 | - | CACSERTGAHNSPLLF | TGTGCCTGCAGTGAGCGAACAGGTGCCCATAATTCACCCCTCCTCTTT
TRBJ1-6 | - | TRBV10-3 | - | CAISDEGDKWDSPLHF | TGTGCCATCAGTGATGAGGGGGATAAATGGGATTCACCCCTCCACTTT
TRBJ1-2 | few | TRBV2 | - | CASTAGRIYGYTF | TGTGCCAGCACTGCGGGCAGGATTTATGGCTACACCTTC